This TCR beta chain was profiled in a study of OX40 agonist ivuxolimab in advanced cancers. Study as a whole: Patients were given ivuxolimab, an antibody that agonizes OX40 (CD134). The study reported partial responses in three patients: one hepatocellular carcinoma, two cutaneous melanoma. At 0.01 to 10 mg/kg, ivuxolimab was administered intravenously to patients every 2 weeks. Each dose-escalation patient presented with hepatocellular carcinoma, melanoma, renal cell or head and neck cancer.

Clones were read by immunoSEQ multiplex PCR, and TCRdb kept only the in-frame ones, dropping some. The sample shows about 69,000 clones, 85% to 90% of them seen only once. The receptor was derived from an adult with an advanced solid tumor such as melanoma, head and neck, liver or kidney cancer. The specimen comprised CD4+ or CD8+ T cells sorted from blood, sampled in a trial of the OX40 agonist ivuxolimab.

DNA for the CDR3: TGTGCCAGCAGCTCCAGGACAGGGGTTAACACTGAAGCTTTCTTT. Its translation: CASSSRTGVNTEAFF. This sequence joins TRBV7-6 and TRBJ1-1, with TRBD1 matching over 9 bases. J gave up 2 bases and V 4 bases, and 5 bases lay outside the gene matches. The germline gives CDR1 SGHVS, CDR2 FNYEAQ. The CDR3 runs to 15 residues. Using reference TRBV7-6 and TRBJ1-1 for the parts outside the CDR3, the full variable domain is GAGVSQSPRYKVTKRGQDVALRCDPISGHVSLYWYRQALGQGPEFLTYFNYEAQQDKSGLPNDRFSAERPEGSISTLTIQRTEQRDSAMYRCASSSRTGVNTEAFFGQGTRLTVV.